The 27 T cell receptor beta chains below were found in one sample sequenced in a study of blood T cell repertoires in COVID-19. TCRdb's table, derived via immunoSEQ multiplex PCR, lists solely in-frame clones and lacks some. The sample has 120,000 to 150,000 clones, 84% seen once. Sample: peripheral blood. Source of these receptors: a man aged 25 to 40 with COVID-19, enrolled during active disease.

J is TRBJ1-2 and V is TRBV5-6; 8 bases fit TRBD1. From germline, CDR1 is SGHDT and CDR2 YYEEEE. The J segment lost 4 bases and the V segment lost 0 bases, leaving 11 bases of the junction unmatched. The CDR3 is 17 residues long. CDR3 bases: TGTGCCAGCAGCTTGGGGACAGGGTCCCCTCGGGGCTATGGCTACACCTTC. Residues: CASSLGTGSPRGYGYTF.

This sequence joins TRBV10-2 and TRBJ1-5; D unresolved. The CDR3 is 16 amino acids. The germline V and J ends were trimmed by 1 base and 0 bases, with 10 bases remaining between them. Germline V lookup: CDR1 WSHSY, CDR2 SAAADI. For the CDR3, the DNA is TGCGCCAGCAGTGAGTATCGCGGAGCTAGCAATCAGCCCCAGCATTTT. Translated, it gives CASSEYRGASNQPQHF.

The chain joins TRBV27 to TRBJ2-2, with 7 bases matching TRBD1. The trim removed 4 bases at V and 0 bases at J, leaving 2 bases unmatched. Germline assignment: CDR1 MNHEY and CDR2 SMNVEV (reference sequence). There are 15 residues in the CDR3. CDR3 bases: TGTGCCAGCAGTTCTGACAGGGCGAACACCGGGGAGCTGTTTTTT. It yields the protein CASSSDRANTGELFF.

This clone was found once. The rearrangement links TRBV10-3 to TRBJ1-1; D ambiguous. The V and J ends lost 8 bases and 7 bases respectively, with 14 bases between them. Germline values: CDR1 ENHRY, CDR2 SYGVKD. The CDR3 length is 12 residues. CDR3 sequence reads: CAIGHPGSEAFF. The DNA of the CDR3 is TGTGCCATCGGCCATCCCGGGAGTGAAGCTTTCTTT.

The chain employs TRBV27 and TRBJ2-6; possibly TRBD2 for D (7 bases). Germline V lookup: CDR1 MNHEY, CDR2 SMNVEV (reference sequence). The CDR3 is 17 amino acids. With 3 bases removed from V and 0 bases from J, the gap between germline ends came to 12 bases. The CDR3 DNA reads TGTGCCAGCAGTTTGAGCGGGACAAACTCTGGGGCCAACGTCCTGACTTTC. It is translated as CASSLSGTNSGANVLTF.

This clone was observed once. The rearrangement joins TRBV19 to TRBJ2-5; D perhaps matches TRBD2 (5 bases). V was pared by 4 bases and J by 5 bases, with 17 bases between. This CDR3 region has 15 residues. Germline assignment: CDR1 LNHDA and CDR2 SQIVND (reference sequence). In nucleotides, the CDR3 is TGTGCCAGTAGTACAGGATCCCTGGGCGGGGAGACCCAGTACTTC. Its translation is CASSTGSLGGETQYF.

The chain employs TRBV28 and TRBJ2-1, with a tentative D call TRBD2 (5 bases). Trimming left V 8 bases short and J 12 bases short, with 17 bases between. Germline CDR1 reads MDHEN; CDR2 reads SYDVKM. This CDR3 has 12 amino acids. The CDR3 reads CASSSLGGGQFF. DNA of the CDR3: TGTGCCAGCTCATCCCTGGGTGGAGGGCAGTTCTTC.

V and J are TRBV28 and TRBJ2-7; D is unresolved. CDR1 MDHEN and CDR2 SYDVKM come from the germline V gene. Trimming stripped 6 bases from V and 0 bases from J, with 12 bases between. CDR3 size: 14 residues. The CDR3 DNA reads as TGTGCCAGCAGACGGAGCCCCGCCTCCTACGAGCAGTACTTC. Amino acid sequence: CASRRSPASYEQYF.

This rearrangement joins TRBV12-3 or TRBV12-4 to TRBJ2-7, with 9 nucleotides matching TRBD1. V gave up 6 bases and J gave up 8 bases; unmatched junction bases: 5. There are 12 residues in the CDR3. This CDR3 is CASSLDRGQQYF. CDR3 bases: TGTGCCAGCAGCCTGGACAGGGGTCAGCAGTACTTC.

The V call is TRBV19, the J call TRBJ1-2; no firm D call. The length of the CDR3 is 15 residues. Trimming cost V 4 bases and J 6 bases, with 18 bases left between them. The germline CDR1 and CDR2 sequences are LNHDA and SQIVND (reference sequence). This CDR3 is CASSRASGNSDGYTF. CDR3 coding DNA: TGTGCCAGTAGTAGAGCCAGCGGCAACAGTGATGGCTACACCTTC.

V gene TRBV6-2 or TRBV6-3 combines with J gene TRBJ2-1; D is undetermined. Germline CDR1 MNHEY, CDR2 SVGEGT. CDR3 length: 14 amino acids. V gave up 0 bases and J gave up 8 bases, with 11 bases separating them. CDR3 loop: CASSYSSASDEQFF. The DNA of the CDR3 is TGTGCCAGCAGTTACTCATCCGCCTCAGATGAGCAGTTCTTC.

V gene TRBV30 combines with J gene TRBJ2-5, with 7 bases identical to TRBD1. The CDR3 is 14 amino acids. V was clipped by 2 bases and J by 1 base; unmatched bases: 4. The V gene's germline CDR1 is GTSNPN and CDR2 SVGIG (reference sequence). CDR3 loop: CAWSLDRTQETQYF. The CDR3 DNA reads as TGTGCCTGGAGTTTGGACAGGACCCAAGAGACCCAGTACTTC. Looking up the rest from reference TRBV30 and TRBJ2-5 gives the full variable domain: SQTIHQWPATLVQPVGSPLSLECTVEGTSNPNLYWYRQAAGRGLQLLFYSVGIGQISSEVPQNLSASRPQDRQFILSSKKLLLSDSGFYLCAWSLDRTQETQYFGPGTRLLVL.

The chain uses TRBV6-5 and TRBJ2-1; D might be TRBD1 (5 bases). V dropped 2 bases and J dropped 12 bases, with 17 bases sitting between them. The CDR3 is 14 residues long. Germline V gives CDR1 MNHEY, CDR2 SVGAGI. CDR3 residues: CASSYGSGQRGQFF. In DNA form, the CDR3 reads TGTGCCAGCAGTTACGGGTCGGGCCAAAGGGGGCAGTTCTTC.

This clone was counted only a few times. CDR3 region: CASTGGRGDEQFF. The CDR3 nucleotides read TGTGCCAGTACAGGGGGGAGAGGCGATGAGCAGTTCTTC. The chain links TRBV19 to TRBJ2-1; tentatively, D is TRBD1 (7 bases). V lost 7 bases and J lost 8, with 15 bases in between. In germline, CDR1 is LNHDA, CDR2 SQIVND (reference sequence). This CDR3 has 13 amino acids. Full variable domain (rest looked up from reference TRBV19 and TRBJ2-1): DGGITQSPKYLFRKEGQNVTLSCEQNLNHDAMYWYRQDPGQGLRLIYYSQIVNDFQKGDIAEGYSVSREKKESFPLTVTSAQKNPTAFYLCASTGGRGDEQFFGPGTRLTVL.

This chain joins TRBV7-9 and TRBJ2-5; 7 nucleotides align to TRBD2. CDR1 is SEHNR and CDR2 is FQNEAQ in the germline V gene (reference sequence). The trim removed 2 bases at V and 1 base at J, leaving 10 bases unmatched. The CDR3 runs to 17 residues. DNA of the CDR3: TGTGCCAGCAGCTTACCTGCCGGGAGGAAGGGCCAAGAGACCCAGTACTTC. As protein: CASSLPAGRKGQETQYF.

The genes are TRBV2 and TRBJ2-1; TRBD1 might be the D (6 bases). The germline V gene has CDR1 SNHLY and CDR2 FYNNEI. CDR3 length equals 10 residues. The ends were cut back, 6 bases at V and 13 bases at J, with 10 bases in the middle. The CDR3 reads CASRDSIQFF. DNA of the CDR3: TGTGCCAGCAGGGACAGTATTCAGTTCTTC.

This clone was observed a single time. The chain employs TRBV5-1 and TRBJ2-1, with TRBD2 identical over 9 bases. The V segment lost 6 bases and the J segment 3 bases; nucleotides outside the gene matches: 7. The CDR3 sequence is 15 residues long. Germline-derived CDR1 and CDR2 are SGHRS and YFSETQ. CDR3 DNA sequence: TGCGCCAGCACCCTTAGCGGGAGAAGCTACAATGAGCAGTTCTTC. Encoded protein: CASTLSGRSYNEQFF.

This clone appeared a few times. In DNA form, the CDR3 reads TGTGCCATCAGGGAGGGACAGGCAGCCTACGAGCAGTACTTC. Its protein is CAIREGQAAYEQYF. V usage is TRBV10-3 and J usage is TRBJ2-7, with 8 bases identical to TRBD1. Per germline, CDR1 ENHRY and CDR2 SYGVKD. Trimming at V came to 6 bases and at J to 2 bases, leaving 6 bases not matched to a gene. The CDR3 extends over 14 amino acids.

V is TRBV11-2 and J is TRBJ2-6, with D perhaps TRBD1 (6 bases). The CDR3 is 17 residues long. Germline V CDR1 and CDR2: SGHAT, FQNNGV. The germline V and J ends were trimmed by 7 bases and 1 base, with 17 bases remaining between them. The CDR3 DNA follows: TGTGCCAGCACCCTAGGGCAGGGACAATCTGGGGCCAACGTCCTGACTTTC. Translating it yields CASTLGQGQSGANVLTF.

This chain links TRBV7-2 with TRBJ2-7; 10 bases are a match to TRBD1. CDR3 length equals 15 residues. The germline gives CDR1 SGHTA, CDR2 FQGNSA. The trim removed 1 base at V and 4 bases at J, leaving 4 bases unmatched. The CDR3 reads CASSLVQDRGYEQYF. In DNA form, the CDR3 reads TGTGCCAGCAGCTTAGTGCAGGACAGGGGGTACGAGCAGTACTTC.

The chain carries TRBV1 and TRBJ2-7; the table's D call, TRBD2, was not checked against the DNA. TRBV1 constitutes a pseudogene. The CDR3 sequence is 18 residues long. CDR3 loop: CTSSPRLGLAGVHYEQYF. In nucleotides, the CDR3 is TGCACCAGCAGCCCTCGGCTGGGACTAGCGGGAGTTCATTACGAGCAGTACTTC.

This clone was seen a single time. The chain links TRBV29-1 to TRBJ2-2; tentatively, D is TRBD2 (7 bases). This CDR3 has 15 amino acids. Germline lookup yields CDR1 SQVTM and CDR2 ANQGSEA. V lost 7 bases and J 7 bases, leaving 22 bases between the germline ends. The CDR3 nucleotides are TGCAGCGCAGGGAGACAGGCGGGGGCTTACGGGGAGCTGTTTTTT. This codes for CSAGRQAGAYGELFF.

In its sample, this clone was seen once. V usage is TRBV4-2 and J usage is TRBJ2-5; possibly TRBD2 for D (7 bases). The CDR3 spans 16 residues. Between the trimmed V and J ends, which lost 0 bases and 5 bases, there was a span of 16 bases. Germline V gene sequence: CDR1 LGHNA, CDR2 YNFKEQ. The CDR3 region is CASSQDGGGRGETQYF. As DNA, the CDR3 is TGTGCCAGCAGCCAAGATGGGGGGGGCCGAGGGGAGACCCAGTACTTC.

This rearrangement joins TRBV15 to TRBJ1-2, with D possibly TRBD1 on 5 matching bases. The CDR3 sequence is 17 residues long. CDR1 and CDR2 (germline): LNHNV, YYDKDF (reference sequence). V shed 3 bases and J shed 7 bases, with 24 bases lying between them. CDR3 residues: CATSSQKVGQGNGGYTF. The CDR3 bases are TGTGCCACCAGCAGTCAAAAAGTAGGGCAGGGAAACGGTGGCTACACCTTC.

This chain's CDR3 is CAWSVGGGGTDTQYF. CDR3 in DNA: TGTGCCTGGAGTGTCGGGGGAGGTGGCACAGATACGCAGTATTTT. The chain has TRBV30 and TRBJ2-3, with D perhaps matching TRBD2 (6 bases). CDR3 length: 15 residues. Germline CDR1 reads GTSNPN; CDR2 reads SVGIG (reference sequence). V shed 0 bases and J shed 1 base, with 11 bases lying between them.

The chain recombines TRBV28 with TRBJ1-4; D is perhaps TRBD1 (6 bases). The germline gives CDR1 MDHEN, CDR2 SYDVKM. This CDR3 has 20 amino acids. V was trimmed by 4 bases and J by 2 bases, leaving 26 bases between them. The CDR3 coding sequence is TGTGCCAGCAGTTCCCTAGACAGGACAACGAGTTGGGTGACTAATGAAAAACTGTTTTTT. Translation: CASSSLDRTTSWVTNEKLFF.

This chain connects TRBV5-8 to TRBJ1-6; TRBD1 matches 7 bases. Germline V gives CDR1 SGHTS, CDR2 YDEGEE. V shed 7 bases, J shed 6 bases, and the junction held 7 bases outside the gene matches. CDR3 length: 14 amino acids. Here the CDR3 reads CASDRDSFNSPLHF. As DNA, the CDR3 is TGTGCCAGCGATAGGGACAGCTTTAATTCACCCCTCCACTTT. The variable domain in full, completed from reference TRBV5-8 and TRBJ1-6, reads EAGVTQSPTHLIKTRGQQATLRCSPISGHTSVYWYQQALGLGLQFLLWYDEGEERNRGNFPPRFSGRQFPNYSSELNVNALELEDSALYLCASDRDSFNSPLHFGNGTRLTVT.